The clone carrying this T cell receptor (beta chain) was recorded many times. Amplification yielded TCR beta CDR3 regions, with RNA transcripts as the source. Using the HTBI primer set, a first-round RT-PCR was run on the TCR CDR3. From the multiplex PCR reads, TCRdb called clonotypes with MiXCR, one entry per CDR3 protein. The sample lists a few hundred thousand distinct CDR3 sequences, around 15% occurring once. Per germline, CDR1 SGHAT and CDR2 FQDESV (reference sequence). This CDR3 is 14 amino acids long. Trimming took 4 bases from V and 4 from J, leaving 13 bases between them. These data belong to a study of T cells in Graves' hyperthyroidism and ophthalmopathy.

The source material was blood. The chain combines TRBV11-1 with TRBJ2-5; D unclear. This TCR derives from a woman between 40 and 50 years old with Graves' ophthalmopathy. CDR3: CASSSSNPGETQYF. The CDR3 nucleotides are TGTGCCAGCAGCTCCTCGAACCCAGGAGAGACCCAGTACTTC.